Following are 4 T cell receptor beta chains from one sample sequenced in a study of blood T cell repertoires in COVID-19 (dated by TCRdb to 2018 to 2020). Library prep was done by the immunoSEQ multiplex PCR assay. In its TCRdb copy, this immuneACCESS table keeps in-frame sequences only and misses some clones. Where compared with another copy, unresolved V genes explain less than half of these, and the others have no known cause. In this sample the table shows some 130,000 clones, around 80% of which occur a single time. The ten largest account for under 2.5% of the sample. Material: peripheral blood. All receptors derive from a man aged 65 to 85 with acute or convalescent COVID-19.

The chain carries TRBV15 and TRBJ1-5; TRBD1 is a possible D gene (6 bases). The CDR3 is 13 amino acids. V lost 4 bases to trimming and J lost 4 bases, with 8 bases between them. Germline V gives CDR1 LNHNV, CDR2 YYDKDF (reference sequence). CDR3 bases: TGTGCCACCAGCACGGACAGTAATCAGCCCCAGCATTTT. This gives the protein CATSTDSNQPQHF.

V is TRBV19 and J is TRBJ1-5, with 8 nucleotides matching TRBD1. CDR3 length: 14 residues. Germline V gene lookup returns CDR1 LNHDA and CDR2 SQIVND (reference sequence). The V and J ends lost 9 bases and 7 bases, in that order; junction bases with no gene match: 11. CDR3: CASRQGRVKQPQHF. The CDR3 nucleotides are TGTGCCAGCCGACAGGGGCGAGTTAAACAGCCCCAGCATTTT. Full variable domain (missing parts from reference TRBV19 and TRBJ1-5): DGGITQSPKYLFRKEGQNVTLSCEQNLNHDAMYWYRQDPGQGLRLIYYSQIVNDFQKGDIAEGYSVSREKKESFPLTVTSAQKNPTAFYLCASRQGRVKQPQHFGDGTRLSIL.

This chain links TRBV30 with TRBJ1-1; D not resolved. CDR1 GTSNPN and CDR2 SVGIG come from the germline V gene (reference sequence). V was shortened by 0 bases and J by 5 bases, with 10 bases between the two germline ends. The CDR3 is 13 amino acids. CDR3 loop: CAWSVSPRTEAFF. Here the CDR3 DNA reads TGTGCCTGGAGTGTCTCCCCGCGTACTGAAGCTTTCTTT.

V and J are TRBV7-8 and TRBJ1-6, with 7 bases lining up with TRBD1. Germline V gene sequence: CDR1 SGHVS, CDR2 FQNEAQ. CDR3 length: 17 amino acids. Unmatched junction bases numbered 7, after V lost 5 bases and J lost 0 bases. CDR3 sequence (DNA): TGTGCCAGCAGCGACCGACAGGGAAGCTCCTATAATTCACCCCTCCACTTT. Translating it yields CASSDRQGSSYNSPLHF.